The clone carrying this T cell receptor (beta chain) has more than one count but fewer than ten. As yet, its antigen is unknown. These data belong to a study of CD8 T cells in ankylosing spondylitis. General observations from the study: Reportedly, matched ankylosing spondylitis synovial fluid was significantly enriched for disease-linked clones. A TCR beta motif of roughly 8 highly homologous variants appeared characteristic of ankylosing spondylitis blood.

TCRdb recomputed calls from the 5' RACE reads with MiXCR, one row per CDR3 protein. The table has about 800,000 distinct CDR3 sequences, 10% to 15% seen once; the top ten hold approximately 0.51%. V lost 0 bases to trimming and J lost 14 bases, with 8 bases between them. The CDR3 is 11 amino acids. The origin of this receptor is a male donor with ankylosing spondylitis. The rearrangement joins TRBV12-3 or TRBV12-4 to TRBJ2-1, with D hard to call. Material: blood, either unsorted or a sorted T cell fraction (not recorded which). The CDR3 nucleotides read TGTGCCAGCAGTTTAGCGCTTTCAAAGTTCTTC. Protein: CASSLALSKFF.